A selection of T cell receptor beta chains follows, all from one sample in a study of cytomegalovirus exposure and HLA in healthy donors. Repertoires were generated with immunoSEQ multiplex PCR, while TCRdb's copy carries only in-frame clones and drops some. The profile shows around 110,000 clones, approximately 74% of them singletons. Sequenced input: PBMCs. The receptors shown here come from a woman aged 40 to 50 in good health and CMV-seropositive. Each CDR3 is given with its conserved first and last residue. D genes are given only for firm matches. Clone sizes are given selectively: once, few, many, or a class where the clone is expanded.

>TRBV18|TRBJ2-1|TRBD2|-
CASSPPPRGGSYNEQFF
TGTGCCAGCTCACCACCCCCACGGGGGGGCTCCTACAATGAGCAGTTCTTC
>TRBV5-6|TRBJ2-5|-|-
CASSWTTQFRETQYF
TGTGCCAGCAGCTGGACTACCCAATTTAGGGAGACCCAGTACTTC
>TRBV6-1|TRBJ1-2|-|few
CASSADSYGYTF
TGTGCCAGCAGTGCGGACAGCTACGGCTACACCTTC
>TRBV9|TRBJ1-6|-|-
CASSGQYSPLHF
TGTGCCAGCAGCGGACAGTATTCACCCCTCCACTTT
>TRBV6-1|TRBJ1-2|-|-
CASSLTGANYGYTF
TGTGCCAGCAGTCTGACAGGAGCTAACTATGGCTACACCTTC
>TRBV7-9|TRBJ2-7|-|-
CASSSMGGLIYEQYF
TGTGCCAGCAGTTCAATGGGGGGACTTATCTACGAGCAGTACTTC
>TRBV27|TRBJ2-1|TRBD1|-
CASSLGQGRDVNEQFF
TGTGCCAGCAGTTTGGGACAGGGCCGGGATGTCAATGAGCAGTTCTTC
>TRBV18|TRBJ1-2|-|once
CASSPDTTWGYTF
TGTGCCAGCTCTCCGGACACTACCTGGGGCTACACCTTC
>TRBV30|TRBJ1-1|TRBD1|-
CAWSVGTGYSFF
TGTGCCTGGAGTGTAGGGACAGGGTATTCTTTCTTT
>TRBV30|TRBJ1-1|-|-
CAWSVPKNTEAFF
TGTGCCTGGAGTGTACCTAAGAACACTGAAGCTTTCTTT
>TRBV18|TRBJ1-1|TRBD1|-
CASSQGQGTAFF
TGTGCCAGCTCACAGGGACAGGGCACAGCTTTCTTT
>TRBV10-3|TRBJ1-5|-|-
CAISESLGDSNQPQHF
TGTGCCATCAGTGAATCGCTAGGAGATAGCAATCAGCCCCAGCATTTT
>TRBV19|TRBJ2-5|-|-
CASTDPGGNQETQYF
TGTGCCAGTACCGATCCAGGGGGGAACCAAGAGACCCAGTACTTC
>TRBV5-1|TRBJ2-7|TRBD1|-
CASSLAGQGVTYEQYF
TGCGCCAGCAGCTTGGCGGGACAGGGGGTAACCTACGAGCAGTACTTC
>TRBV9|TRBJ2-5|-|-
CASSPRQGNRETQYF
TGTGCCAGCAGCCCTCGTCAGGGGAATCGGGAGACCCAGTACTTC
>TRBV5-1|TRBJ1-1|-|-
CASSLMPGGRADTEAFF
TGCGCCAGCAGCTTAATGCCGGGGGGCCGGGCGGACACTGAAGCTTTCTTT
>TRBV10-3|TRBJ1-3|-|few
CAISESAGAGNTIYF
TGTGCCATCAGTGAGTCGGCAGGGGCAGGAAACACCATATATTTT
>TRBV9|TRBJ2-2|-|-
CASSVSVGGSAGGTGELFF
TGTGCCAGCAGCGTAAGCGTGGGAGGTTCGGCAGGGGGAACCGGGGAGCTGTTTTTT
>TRBV5-4|TRBJ1-2|TRBD1|-
CASSSPGQPYGYTF
TGTGCCAGCAGCTCACCGGGACAGCCCTATGGCTACACCTTC
>TRBV5-4|TRBJ2-7|TRBD2|-
CASSRTSGAPYEQYF
TGTGCCAGCAGCAGAACTAGCGGGGCTCCCTACGAGCAGTACTTC
>TRBV30|TRBJ2-2|TRBD1|-
CAWSRQGGYGELFF
TGTGCCTGGAGTAGACAGGGGGGGTATGGGGAGCTGTTTTTT
>TRBV2|TRBJ1-2|-|few
CASSDRGTLNGYTF
TGTGCCAGCAGTGATAGGGGAACCTTAAATGGCTACACCTTC
>TRBV7-9|TRBJ2-1|TRBD2|-
CASSISGGEQFF
TGTGCCAGCAGCATTAGCGGGGGTGAGCAGTTCTTC
>TRBV13|TRBJ1-6|-|-
CASSSGPGDSPLHF
TGTGCCAGCAGCTCGGGACCGGGGGATTCACCCCTCCACTTT
>TRBV27|TRBJ1-3|-|-
CASSLEGGVGNTIYF
TGTGCCAGCAGTTTAGAGGGCGGGGTCGGAAACACCATATATTTT
>TRBV29-1|TRBJ2-7|-|-
CSAWTEESYEQYF
TGCAGCGCCTGGACAGAGGAGTCCTACGAGCAGTACTTC
>TRBV30|TRBJ1-5|-|-
CAWSWQGGQPQHF
TGTGCCTGGAGCTGGCAGGGTGGTCAGCCCCAGCATTTT
>TRBV5-4|TRBJ1-3|TRBD1|-
CASSLGQGVSGNTIYF
TGTGCCAGCAGCTTGGGGCAGGGGGTATCTGGAAACACCATATATTTT
>TRBV6-1|TRBJ1-1|-|-
CASSEGTHTEAFF
TGTGCCAGCAGCGAAGGGACTCACACTGAAGCTTTCTTT
>TRBV4-1|TRBJ1-1|TRBD1|-
CASSQDFRSGQGFTEAFF
TGCGCCAGCAGCCAAGATTTTAGGTCGGGACAGGGTTTCACTGAAGCTTTCTTT
>TRBV7-8|TRBJ2-6|TRBD2|-
CASSVGLAGVFSGANVLTF
TGTGCCAGCAGCGTGGGACTAGCGGGGGTTTTCTCTGGGGCCAACGTCCTGACTTTC
>TRBV30|TRBJ2-5|-|-
CAADRTGGQGGETQYF
TGTGCCGCAGACCGTACCGGGGGGCAGGGAGGAGAGACCCAGTACTTC
>TRBV4-2|TRBJ1-1|-|once
CASSQDKHAGNTEAFF
TGTGCCAGCAGCCAAGATAAGCATGCAGGGAACACTGAAGCTTTCTTT
>TRBV9|TRBJ2-2|-|-
CASKKAGSIGELFF
TGTGCCAGCAAAAAGGCGGGGAGCATCGGGGAGCTGTTTTTT
>TRBV14|TRBJ2-1|TRBD2|-
CASTRTGGSNEQFF
TGTGCCAGCACCCGCACGGGCGGGAGCAATGAGCAGTTCTTC
>TRBV5-6|TRBJ2-5|-|-
CASSPPSRETQYF
TGTGCCAGCAGCCCCCCTTCCCGAGAGACCCAGTACTTC
>TRBV11-2|TRBJ1-1|-|once
CASSSGGLAFF
TGTGCCAGCAGCTCGGGGGGGTTGGCTTTCTTT
>TRBV6-5|TRBJ1-2|-|-
CASSYGEAYYGYTF
TGTGCCAGCAGTTACGGGGAGGCGTACTATGGCTACACCTTC
>TRBV7-9|TRBJ2-2|TRBD2|once
CASSPRTSGGASNTGELFF
TGTGCCAGCAGCCCCCGGACTAGCGGGGGGGCCTCGAACACCGGGGAGCTGTTTTTT
>TRBV18|TRBJ1-2|-|-
CASSPLGTGTYGYTF
TGTGCCAGCTCACCCCTAGGAACAGGGACCTATGGCTACACCTTC
>TRBV6-5|TRBJ1-1|-|few
CASSYYGENTEAFF
TGTGCCAGCAGTTACTACGGTGAGAACACTGAAGCTTTCTTT
>TRBV6-5|TRBJ2-2|-|-
CASSYAVMGSGELFF
TGTGCCAGCAGTTACGCGGTGATGGGGAGCGGGGAGCTGTTTTTT
>TRBV5-6|TRBJ1-2|-|-
CASSLVGQGYGYTF
TGTGCCAGCAGCTTGGTCGGGCAGGGGTATGGCTACACCTTC
>TRBV30|TRBJ1-6|-|-
CAGTRGNSPPHF
TGTGCCGGGACCAGGGGTAATTCACCCCCCCACTTT
>TRBV18|TRBJ1-2|-|-
CASSRSNTPRESYGYTF
TGTGCCAGCTCGCGTTCCAACACGCCCAGGGAAAGCTATGGCTACACCTTC
>TRBV5-1|TRBJ2-5|-|-
CASRGGEETQYF
TGCGCCAGCCGGGGCGGGGAAGAGACCCAGTACTTC
>TRBV7-2|TRBJ2-3|-|-
CASSLDRAGTDTQYF
TGTGCCAGCAGCTTAGACAGGGCCGGCACAGATACGCAGTATTTT
>TRBV18|TRBJ1-6|-|few
CASSPPPGVNSPLHF
TGTGCCAGCTCACCTCCTCCAGGGGTTAATTCACCCCTCCACTTT
>TRBV7-9|TRBJ2-5|TRBD2|few
CASSWGLAGETQYF
TGTGCCAGCAGCTGGGGACTAGCGGGAGAGACCCAGTACTTC
>TRBV6-1|TRBJ2-7|TRBD1|-
CASSEARQGGYEQYF
TGTGCCAGCAGTGAAGCAAGACAGGGCGGCTACGAGCAGTACTTC
>TRBV28|TRBJ1-2|TRBD1|-
CASRGAGTGSVSYGYTF
TGTGCCAGCAGAGGGGCCGGGACAGGCTCGGTCTCCTATGGCTACACCTTC
>TRBV4-2|TRBJ2-1|-|few
CASSPARNEQFF
TGTGCCAGCAGCCCCGCGAGGAATGAGCAGTTCTTC
>TRBV7-2|TRBJ2-3|TRBD2|-
CASSLVASGGEGTQYF
TGTGCCAGCAGCCTAGTGGCTAGCGGGGGGGAGGGGACGCAGTATTTT
>TRBV5-4|TRBJ2-6|-|-
CASPSGANVLTF
TGTGCCAGTCCTTCTGGGGCCAACGTCCTGACTTTC
>TRBV10-1|TRBJ2-1|TRBD2|-
CASSEGLAGLGNEQFF
TGCGCCAGCAGTGAGGGACTAGCGGGGCTAGGCAATGAGCAGTTCTTC